This T cell receptor beta chain derives from a study of T-cell reconstitution after alpha-beta-depleted transplantation in children. Points from the study as a whole: T cells produced anew were the main source of T-cell counts and diversity one year after transplant. Approximately two months post-transplant, alpha-beta T cells reportedly originated from several hundred expanded graft clones.

V was pared by 3 bases and J by 3 bases, with 9 bases between. Per the germline V gene, CDR1 is SQVTM and CDR2 is ANQGSEA. The CDR3 spans 12 residues. Library preparation (for TCRbeta) was performed with unique molecular identifiers. Each CDR3 protein gets one entry after TCRdb re-called the PCR reads with MiXCR. The sample yields 25,000 to 35,000 distinct CDR3 sequences, 5.5% to 8% seen once. This clonotype was counted ten times or more. Its antigen is not identified. The TCR comes from a child less than two years old who had a stem cell transplant for acute myeloid leukemia, so the T cells may come from the graft donor. The material sequenced was peripheral blood, taken 60 days after TCRalphabeta/CD19-depleted stem cell transplant. The chain recombines TRBV29-1 with TRBJ2-7; no clear D. CDR3 residues: CSVEGIYYEQYF. CDR3 coding DNA: TGCAGCGTTGAGGGCATCTACTACGAGCAGTACTTC.